This TCR beta chain is from a study of blood T cell repertoires in COVID-19. This CDR3 is 15 amino acids long. CDR1 and CDR2 (germline): GTSNPN, SVGIG (reference sequence). J gave up 5 bases and V 4 bases, and 9 bases lay outside the gene matches. Study processing details: Estimation of nucleated cell counts was performed using reference gene primer amplification. This table comes from immunoSEQ multiplex PCR, and its TCRdb copy is limited to in-frame clones, with some not included. The DNA was the basis for D and trimming; V, J and clone size are from that table. The sample includes about 30,000 clones, nearly 90% of them seen just once.

The receptor comes from a human donor in a cohort sampled during active COVID-19. The chain is built from TRBV30 and TRBJ2-2; 8 bases agree with TRBD2. The specimen sequenced was peripheral blood. Written as DNA, the CDR3 is TGTGCCTGGACGAAGCCGAGCGGGGGAACCGGGGAGCTGTTTTTT. Protein sequence: CAWTKPSGGTGELFF.